This T cell receptor (beta chain) was identified during a study of blood T cell repertoires in COVID-19. Study background: The United States, Italy and Spain were the sources of the acute and convalescent COVID-19 samples. T cells, B-cell-depleted T cells, or PBMCs provided the cDNA or gDNA that served as material.

In the source study's methods: Cell counts per sample came from amplifying reference gene primers. The data were produced by immunoSEQ multiplex PCR, yet TCRdb's version contains in-frame clones alone and is incomplete. V and J calls and clone size come straight from that table; D and trimming were deduced from the DNA. Counted here are 250,000 to 350,000 clones, around 88% occurring once; the ten biggest clones make up 1.2%. Sequencing was carried out using peripheral blood. The source is a woman aged 45-60 years with acute or convalescent COVID-19.

This CDR3 is CASSLVPGEVYEQYV. The CDR3 region has the DNA TGCGCCAGCAGCTTGGTACCGGGAGAGGTCTACGAGCAGTACGTC. This rearrangement joins TRBV5-1 to TRBJ2-7; weak D call: TRBD2 (6 bases). Trimming left V 0 bases short and J 3 bases short, with 13 bases between. From germline, CDR1 is SGHRS and CDR2 YFSETQ. The CDR3 sequence is 15 residues long.